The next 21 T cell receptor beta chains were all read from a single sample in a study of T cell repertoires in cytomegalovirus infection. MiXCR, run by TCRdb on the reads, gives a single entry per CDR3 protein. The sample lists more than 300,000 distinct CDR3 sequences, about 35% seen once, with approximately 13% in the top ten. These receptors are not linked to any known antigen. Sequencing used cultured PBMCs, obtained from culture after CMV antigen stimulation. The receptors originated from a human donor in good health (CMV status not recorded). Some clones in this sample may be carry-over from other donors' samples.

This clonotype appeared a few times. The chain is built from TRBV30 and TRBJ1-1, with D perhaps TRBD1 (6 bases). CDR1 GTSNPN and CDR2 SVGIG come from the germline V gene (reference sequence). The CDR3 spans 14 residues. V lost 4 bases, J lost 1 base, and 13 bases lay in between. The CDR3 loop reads CAWTGALRNTEAFF. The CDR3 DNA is TGTGCCTGGACAGGGGCGCTCCGGAACACTGAAGCTTTCTTT.

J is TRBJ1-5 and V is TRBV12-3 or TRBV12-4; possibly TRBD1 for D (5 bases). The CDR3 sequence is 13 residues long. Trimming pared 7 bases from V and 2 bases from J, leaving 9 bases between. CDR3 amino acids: CASTWGGNQPQHF. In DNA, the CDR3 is TGTGCCAGCACCTGGGGGGGCAATCAGCCCCAGCATTTT.

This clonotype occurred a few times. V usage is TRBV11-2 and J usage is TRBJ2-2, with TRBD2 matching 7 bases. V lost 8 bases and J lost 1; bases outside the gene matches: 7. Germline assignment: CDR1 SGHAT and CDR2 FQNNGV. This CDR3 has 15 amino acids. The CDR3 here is CASRLWGGNTGELFF. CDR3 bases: TGTGCCAGCCGCCTCTGGGGGGGGAACACCGGGGAGCTGTTTTTT.

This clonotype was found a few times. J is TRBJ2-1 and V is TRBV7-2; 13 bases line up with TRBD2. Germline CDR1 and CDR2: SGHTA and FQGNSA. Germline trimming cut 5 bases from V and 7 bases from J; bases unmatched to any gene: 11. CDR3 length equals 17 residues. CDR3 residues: CASSIFPTSGRGNEQFF. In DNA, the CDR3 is TGTGCCAGCAGCATATTCCCTACTAGCGGGAGGGGGAATGAGCAGTTCTTC.

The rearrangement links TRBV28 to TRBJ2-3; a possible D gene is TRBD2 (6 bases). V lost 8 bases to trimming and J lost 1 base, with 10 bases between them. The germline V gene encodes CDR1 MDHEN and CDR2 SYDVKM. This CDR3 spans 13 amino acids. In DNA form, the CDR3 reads TGTGCCAGCGGGGGGAGTCGCACAGATACGCAGTATTTT. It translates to CASGGSRTDTQYF.

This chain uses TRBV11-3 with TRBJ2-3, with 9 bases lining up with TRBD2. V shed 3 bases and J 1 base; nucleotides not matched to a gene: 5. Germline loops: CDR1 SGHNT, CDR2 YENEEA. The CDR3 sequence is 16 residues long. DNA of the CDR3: TGTGCCAGCAGCTTTAGCGGGAGTACGGGCACAGATACGCAGTATTTT. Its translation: CASSFSGSTGTDTQYF.

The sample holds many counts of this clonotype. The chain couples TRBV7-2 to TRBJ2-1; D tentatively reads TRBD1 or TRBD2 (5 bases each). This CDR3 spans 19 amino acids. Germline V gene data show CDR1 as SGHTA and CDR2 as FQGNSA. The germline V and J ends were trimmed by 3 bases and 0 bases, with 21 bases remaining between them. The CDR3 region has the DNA TGTGCCAGCAGCTTGCGGTCCGGGACGGGACCTCTCTCCTACAATGAGCAGTTCTTC. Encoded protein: CASSLRSGTGPLSYNEQFF. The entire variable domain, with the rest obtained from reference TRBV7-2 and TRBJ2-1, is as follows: GAGVSQSPSNKVTEKGKDVELRCDPISGHTALYWYRQSLGQGLEFLIYFQGNSAPDKSGLPSDRFSAERTGGSVSTLTIQRTQQEDSAVYLCASSLRSGTGPLSYNEQFFGPGTRLTVL.

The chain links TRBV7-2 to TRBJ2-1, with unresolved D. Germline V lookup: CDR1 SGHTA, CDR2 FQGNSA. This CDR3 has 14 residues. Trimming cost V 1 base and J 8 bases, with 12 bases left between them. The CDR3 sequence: CASSLVGDRDEQFF. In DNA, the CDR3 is TGTGCCAGCAGCTTAGTTGGTGATAGGGATGAGCAGTTCTTC.

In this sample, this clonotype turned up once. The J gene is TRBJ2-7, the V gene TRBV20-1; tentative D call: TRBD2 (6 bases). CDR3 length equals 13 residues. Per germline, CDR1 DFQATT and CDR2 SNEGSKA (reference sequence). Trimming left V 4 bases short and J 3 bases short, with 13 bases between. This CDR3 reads CSAKKAGYYEQYF. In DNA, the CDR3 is TGCAGTGCTAAGAAGGCGGGGTACTACGAGCAGTACTTC.

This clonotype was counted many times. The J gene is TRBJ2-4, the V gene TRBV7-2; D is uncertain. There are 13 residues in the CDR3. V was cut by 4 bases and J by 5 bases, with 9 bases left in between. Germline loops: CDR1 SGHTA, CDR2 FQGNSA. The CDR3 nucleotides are TGTGCCAGCAGCTCACGGAACCAAAACATTCAGTACTTC. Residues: CASSSRNQNIQYF.

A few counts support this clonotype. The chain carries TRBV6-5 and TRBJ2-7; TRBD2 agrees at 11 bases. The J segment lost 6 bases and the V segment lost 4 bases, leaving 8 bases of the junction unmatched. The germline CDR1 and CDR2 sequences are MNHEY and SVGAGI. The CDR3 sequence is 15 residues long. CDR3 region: CASSLAGGPSGEQYF. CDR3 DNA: TGTGCCAGCAGTTTAGCGGGAGGGCCCTCGGGCGAGCAGTACTTC.

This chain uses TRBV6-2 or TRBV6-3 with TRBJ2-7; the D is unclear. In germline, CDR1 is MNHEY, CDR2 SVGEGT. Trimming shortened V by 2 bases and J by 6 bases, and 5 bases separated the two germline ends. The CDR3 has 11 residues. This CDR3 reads CASSYNSEQYF. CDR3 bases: TGTGCCAGCAGTTACAACTCCGAGCAGTACTTC.

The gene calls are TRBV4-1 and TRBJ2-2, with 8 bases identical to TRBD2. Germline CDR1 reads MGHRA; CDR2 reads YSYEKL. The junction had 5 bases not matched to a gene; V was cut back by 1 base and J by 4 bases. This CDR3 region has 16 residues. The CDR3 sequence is CASSQVGGRLTGELFF. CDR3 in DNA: TGCGCCAGCAGCCAAGTCGGCGGGAGGCTCACCGGGGAGCTGTTTTTT.

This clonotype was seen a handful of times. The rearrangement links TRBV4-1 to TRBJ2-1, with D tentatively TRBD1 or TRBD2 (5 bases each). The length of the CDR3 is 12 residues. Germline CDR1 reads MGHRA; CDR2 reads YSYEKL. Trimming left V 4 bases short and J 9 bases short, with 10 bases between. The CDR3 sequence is CASSRTGTEQFF. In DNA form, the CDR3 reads TGCGCCAGCAGCCGAACCGGGACTGAGCAGTTCTTC.

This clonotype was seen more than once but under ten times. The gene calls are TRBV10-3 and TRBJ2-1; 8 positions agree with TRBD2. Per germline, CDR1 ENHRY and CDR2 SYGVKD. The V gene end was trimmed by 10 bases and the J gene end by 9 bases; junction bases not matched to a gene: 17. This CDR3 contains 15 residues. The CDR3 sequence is CATRASGGLVGEQFF. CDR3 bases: TGTGCCACCCGAGCTTCGGGAGGGCTAGTCGGTGAGCAGTTCTTC.

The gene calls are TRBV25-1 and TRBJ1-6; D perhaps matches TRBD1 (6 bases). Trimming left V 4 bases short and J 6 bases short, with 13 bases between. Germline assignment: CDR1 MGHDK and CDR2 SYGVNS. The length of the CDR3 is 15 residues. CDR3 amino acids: CASSALTGLNSPLHF. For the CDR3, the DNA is TGTGCCAGCAGTGCCCTGACAGGTCTTAATTCACCCCTCCACTTT.

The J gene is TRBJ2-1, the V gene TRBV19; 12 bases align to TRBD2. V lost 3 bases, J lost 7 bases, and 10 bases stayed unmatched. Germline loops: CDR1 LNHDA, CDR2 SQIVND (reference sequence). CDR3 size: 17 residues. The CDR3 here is CASSIGRLAGVSNEQFF. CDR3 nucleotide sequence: TGTGCCAGTAGTATCGGTCGACTAGCGGGAGTATCGAATGAGCAGTTCTTC. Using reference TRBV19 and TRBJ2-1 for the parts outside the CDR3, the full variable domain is DGGITQSPKYLFRKEGQNVTLSCEQNLNHDAMYWYRQDPGQGLRLIYYSQIVNDFQKGDIAEGYSVSREKKESFPLTVTSAQKNPTAFYLCASSIGRLAGVSNEQFFGPGTRLTVL.

This CDR3 is CASSPGTGGGSEKLFF. DNA of the CDR3: TGTGCCAGCAGTCCCGGGACAGGGGGCGGGAGTGAAAAACTGTTTTTT. The rearrangement links TRBV12-3 or TRBV12-4 to TRBJ1-4; TRBD1 matches 12 bases. This CDR3 is 16 amino acids long. Germline trimming cut 5 bases from V and 7 bases from J; bases unmatched to any gene: 8.

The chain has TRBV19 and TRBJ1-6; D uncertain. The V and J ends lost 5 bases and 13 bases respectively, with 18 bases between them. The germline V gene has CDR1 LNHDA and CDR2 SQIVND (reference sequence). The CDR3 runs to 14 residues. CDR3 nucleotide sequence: TGTGCCAGTAGTCGTGGGGTAGGGCGGGCCCCCCTCCACTTT. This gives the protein CASSRGVGRAPLHF.

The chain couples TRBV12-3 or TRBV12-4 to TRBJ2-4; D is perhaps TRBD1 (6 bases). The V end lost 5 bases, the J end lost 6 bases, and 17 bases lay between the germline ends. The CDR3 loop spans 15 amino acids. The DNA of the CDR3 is TGTGCCAGCAGTATCAAGGGACACCTAGGAAACATTCAGTACTTC. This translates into CASSIKGHLGNIQYF.

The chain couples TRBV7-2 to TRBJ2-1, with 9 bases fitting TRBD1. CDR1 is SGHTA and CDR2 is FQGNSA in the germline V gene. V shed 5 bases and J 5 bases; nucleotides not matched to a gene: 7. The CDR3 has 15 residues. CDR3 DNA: TGTGCCAGCAGCCGGACGGGACAGGGACACAATGAGCAGTTCTTC. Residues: CASSRTGQGHNEQFF.